The 9 T cell receptor beta chains listed next were all sequenced from one sample in a study of human T cells and chemical hapten exposure. TCRdb re-analysed the RACE reads in MiXCR, keeping a single row per CDR3 protein. This table holds approximately 120,000 distinct CDR3 sequences, about a tenth found once. Time point reported: patch test 2, 6 weeks after DPC sensitization. Noted treatment: therapeutic diphenylcyclopropenone sensitization with weekly scalp DPC. This specimen was whole blood, taken in connection with sensitization to the hapten diphenylcyclopropenone (DPC). The source is a woman aged 40 to 50 with alopecia areata. Some clones in this sample may be carry-over from other donors' samples.

This clonotype was observed at least ten times. The CDR3 loop reads CASSTGPLSYNEQFF. Here the CDR3 DNA reads TGTGCCAGCTCCACAGGGCCCCTCTCCTACAATGAGCAGTTCTTC. V is TRBV7-2 and J is TRBJ2-1; D perhaps matches TRBD1 (6 bases). The CDR3 has 15 residues. The germline gives CDR1 SGHTA, CDR2 FQGNSA. The V end was cut by 8 bases, the J end by 0 bases, with 14 bases between.

In this sample, this clonotype turned up many times. The rearrangement uses TRBV9 and TRBJ2-1, with D maybe TRBD1 (5 bases). CDR3 length: 14 residues. With 0 bases removed from V and 5 bases from J, the gap between germline ends came to 9 bases. From germline, CDR1 is SGDLS and CDR2 YYNGEE. CDR3 nucleotides: TGTGCCAGCAGCGTAGAGCCAGGGAACAATGAGCAGTTCTTC. This sequence encodes CASSVEPGNNEQFF.

There are many counts of this clonotype. The V call is TRBV14, the J call TRBJ2-7; D unresolved. The ends were cut back, 0 bases at V and 0 bases at J, with 12 bases in the middle. Per germline, CDR1 SGHDN and CDR2 FVKESK. The CDR3 length is 16 residues. The CDR3, as DNA: TGTGCCAGCAGCCAAGATGTGAATCCTCGCTCCTACGAGCAGTACTTC. It translates to CASSQDVNPRSYEQYF.

The chain carries TRBV29-1 and TRBJ1-1; perhaps TRBD1 as D (5 bases). With 5 bases removed from V and 0 bases from J, the gap between germline ends came to 13 bases. The CDR3 has 14 residues. Germline CDR1 reads SQVTM; CDR2 reads ANQGSEA. The DNA of the CDR3 is TGCAGCGTTTTCCGGGGCAGGATGAACACTGAAGCTTTCTTT. Protein: CSVFRGRMNTEAFF.

V is TRBV5-1 and J is TRBJ2-2; 12 nucleotides line up with TRBD1. The length of the CDR3 is 17 residues. CDR1 SGHRS and CDR2 YFSETQ come from the germline V gene. J lost 6 bases, V lost 4 bases, and 10 bases had no gene match. The CDR3 here is CASSPNTGTGGPGELFF. CDR3 in DNA: TGCGCCAGCAGCCCAAACACCGGGACAGGGGGCCCCGGGGAGCTGTTTTTT.

This clonotype was detected many times. The chain is built from TRBV4-3 and TRBJ2-6; no firm D call. Germline V CDR1 and CDR2: LGHNA, YSLEER. The CDR3 consists of 17 residues. V was trimmed by 1 base and J by 0 bases, leaving 10 bases between them. In DNA form, the CDR3 reads TGCGCCAGCAGCCAAGGGACGTCAAGCTCTGGGGCCAACGTCCTGACTTTC. Translating it yields CASSQGTSSSGANVLTF.

This clonotype was counted many times. The rearrangement uses TRBV29-1 and TRBJ1-1, with TRBD1 matching over 8 bases. Germline-derived CDR1 and CDR2 are SQVTM and ANQGSEA. J lost 4 bases, V lost 4 bases, and 11 bases had no gene match. The CDR3 covers 15 residues. The CDR3 sequence is CSVGEGQAVSTEAFF. CDR3 nucleotide sequence: TGCAGCGTTGGTGAGGGACAGGCGGTTAGCACTGAAGCTTTCTTT.

In this sample, this clonotype turned up a few times. V and J are TRBV24-1 and TRBJ2-3, with D maybe TRBD2 (5 bases). The V and J ends lost 5 bases and 0 bases respectively, with 11 bases between them. The V gene's germline CDR1 is KGHDR and CDR2 SFDVKD. The CDR3 contains 15 residues. The DNA of the CDR3 is TGTGCCACCAGTGTGGCTAGCCCCAGCACAGATACGCAGTATTTT. This gives the protein CATSVASPSTDTQYF.

The chain couples TRBV6-2 or TRBV6-3 to TRBJ1-1; unclear D gene. V shed 5 bases and J shed 1 base, with 11 bases lying between them. CDR3 size: 14 residues. The germline V gene has CDR1 MNHEY and CDR2 SVGEGT. The CDR3 protein is CASSRPVENTEAFF. The CDR3 bases are TGTGCCAGCAGTCGTCCAGTAGAGAACACTGAAGCTTTCTTT.